One sample yielded the 29 T cell receptor beta chains listed below, sequenced in a study of CD8+ T cells in alopecia areata. RNA, once extracted, was reverse transcribed into cDNA for use as the sequencing template. Data came from immunoSEQ multiplex PCR; TCRdb stores just in-frame clones and leaves some out. The data contain under 65,000 clones, roughly two fifths of them singletons. The sample taken for sequencing was NKG2D-low CD8+ T cells sorted from blood. The receptor set was obtained from a human donor with alopecia areata.

V is TRBV29-1 and J is TRBJ1-1; 12 positions match TRBD1. Germline loops: CDR1 SQVTM, CDR2 ANQGSEA. J lost 4 bases, V lost 3 bases, and 3 bases had no gene match. The CDR3 length is 14 residues. CDR3 nucleotide sequence: TGCAGCGTTGAGGGACAGGGGGCGGGCACTGAAGCTTTCTTT. It yields the protein CSVEGQGAGTEAFF.

The rearrangement links TRBV5-6 to TRBJ2-1; D remains ambiguous. Per germline, CDR1 SGHDT and CDR2 YYEEEE. V dropped 3 bases and J dropped 8 bases, with 12 bases sitting between them. This CDR3 spans 13 amino acids. The CDR3 DNA reads TGTGCCAGCAGCTGGACCGTTAGGGATGAGCAGTTCTTC. Translating gives CASSWTVRDEQFF.

This clone was counted a few times. The chain has TRBV18 and TRBJ1-1, with D tentatively TRBD1 (5 bases). The CDR3 length is 16 residues. Between the trimmed V and J ends, which lost 5 bases and 0 bases, there was a span of 16 bases. Per germline, CDR1 KGHSH and CDR2 LQKENI. CDR3 sequence (DNA): TGTGCCAGCTCAAACTCGGCGGGACGGGTGAACACTGAAGCTTTCTTT. Encoded protein: CASSNSAGRVNTEAFF.

The chain combines TRBV2 with TRBJ2-7; 9 bases match TRBD1. V lost 8 bases and J lost 1; bases outside the gene matches: 3. CDR1 is SNHLY, CDR2 FYNNEI, per germline. The CDR3 has 13 amino acids. CDR3 nucleotide sequence: TGTGCCAGCCGGACAGGGGAGTCCTACGAGCAGTACTTC. Translation gives CASRTGESYEQYF. Full variable domain (outside the CDR3, taken from reference TRBV2 and TRBJ2-7): EPEVTQTPSHQVTQMGQEVILRCVPISNHLYFYWYRQILGQKVEFLVSFYNNEISEKSEIFDDQFSVERPDGSNFTLKIRSTKLEDSAMYFCASRTGESYEQYFGPGTRLTVT.

This clone has just a few counts. V is TRBV7-9 and J is TRBJ2-1; 11 bases are shared with TRBD2. The CDR3 has 15 residues. After removal of 6 bases from V and 6 bases from J, the junction contained 7 bases not matched to a gene. Germline CDR1 is SEHNR and CDR2 is FQNEAQ (reference sequence). The CDR3 region is CASRGTSGVVNEQFF. The CDR3 DNA sequence: TGTGCCAGCAGAGGGACTAGCGGAGTCGTCAATGAGCAGTTCTTC.

This chain links TRBV5-1 with TRBJ2-7; the match to TRBD2 covers 11 bases. Germline V lookup: CDR1 SGHRS, CDR2 YFSETQ. V trimming: 7 bases; J trimming: 0 bases; junction bases outside the gene matches: 9. The CDR3 is 16 amino acids. The CDR3 is CASGGVAGGSSYEQYF. CDR3 nucleotide sequence: TGCGCCAGCGGGGGAGTAGCGGGAGGGTCCTCCTACGAGCAGTACTTC.

Only a few counts were recorded for this clone. The chain recombines TRBV4-2 with TRBJ2-2; 10 nucleotides match TRBD2. Germline CDR1 and CDR2: LGHNA and YNFKEQ. This CDR3 has 19 amino acids. With V trimmed by 4 bases and J by 1 base, 12 bases remained unmatched. The CDR3 DNA follows: TGTGCCAGCAGCCTCGCGCCCGGACTAGCGGAGATGAACACCGGGGAGCTGTTTTTT. Amino acid sequence: CASSLAPGLAEMNTGELFF.

The J gene is TRBJ1-2, the V gene TRBV5-6; maybe TRBD1 (5 bases). V was trimmed by 3 bases and J by 4 bases, leaving 16 bases between them. Germline-derived CDR1 and CDR2 are SGHDT and YYEEEE. CDR3 length: 15 amino acids. DNA of the CDR3: TGTGCCAGCAGCTCCCTTAGGGGTATGGCCTATGGCTACACCTTC. This translates into CASSSLRGMAYGYTF.

The rearrangement joins TRBV4-1 to TRBJ1-2; perhaps TRBD1 as D (6 bases). CDR1 and CDR2 from the germline V gene are MGHRA and YSYEKL. The CDR3 length is 13 residues. V lost 4 bases and J lost 7, with 13 bases in between. The CDR3 DNA follows: TGCGCCAGCAGCCTGGGACAACTTGGTGGCTACACCTTC. Translating gives CASSLGQLGGYTF.

A note on this clone: Other nucleotide sequences in the sample specify the same CDR3. J is TRBJ2-1 and V is TRBV5-1; TRBD2 agrees at 10 bases. Germline-derived CDR1 and CDR2 are SGHRS and YFSETQ. J lost 7 bases, V lost 0 bases, and 7 bases had no gene match. The CDR3 sequence is 16 residues long. CDR3 amino acids: CASSLVGSGRYNEQFF. The CDR3 DNA follows: TGCGCCAGCAGCTTGGTTGGTAGCGGGAGGTATAATGAGCAGTTCTTC. The full variable domain, rest sourced from reference TRBV5-1 and TRBJ2-1, is KAGVTQTPRYLIKTRGQQVTLSCSPISGHRSVSWYQQTPGQGLQFLFEYFSETQRNKGNFPGRFSGRQFSNSRSEMNVSTLELGDSALYLCASSLVGSGRYNEQFFGPGTRLTVL.

This clone has just a few counts. The chain has TRBV7-9 and TRBJ2-7; D ambiguous. Per germline, CDR1 SEHNR and CDR2 FQNEAQ (reference sequence). Trimming took 5 bases from V and 0 from J, leaving 8 bases between them. The CDR3 extends over 13 amino acids. As DNA, the CDR3 is TGTGCCAGCAGCCCGGTAGGCTCCTACGAGCAGTACTTC. Protein product: CASSPVGSYEQYF.

V usage is TRBV7-2 and J usage is TRBJ2-7; TRBD2 aligns across 7 bases. This CDR3 region has 14 residues. The junction had 4 bases not matched to a gene; V was cut back by 5 bases and J by 0 bases. The V gene's germline CDR1 is SGHTA and CDR2 FQGNSA. Here the CDR3 reads CASSSRDYSYEQYF. The CDR3 DNA is TGTGCCAGCAGCAGCCGGGACTACTCCTACGAGCAGTACTTC.

The V call is TRBV27, the J call TRBJ2-2, with 10 bases aligning to TRBD2. CDR3 length: 15 amino acids. The V gene's germline CDR1 is MNHEY and CDR2 SMNVEV (reference sequence). J gave up 5 bases and V 4 bases, and 4 bases lay outside the gene matches. CDR3 sequence (DNA): TGTGCCAGCAGTTCCGGACTAGCGGCGACCGGGGAGCTGTTTTTT. Protein: CASSSGLAATGELFF.

This clone was counted between two and nine times. The chain uses TRBV7-9 and TRBJ2-2; unclear D gene. The V gene lost 4 bases and the J gene lost 4 bases, with 1 base spanning the gap. The CDR3 runs to 11 residues. The germline CDR1 and CDR2 sequences are SEHNR and FQNEAQ (reference sequence). CDR3 bases: TGTGCCAGCAGCTCCACCGGGGAGCTGTTTTTT. Translating it yields CASSSTGELFF.

The chain employs TRBV10-3 and TRBJ2-7; 7 nucleotides match TRBD1. The germline V gene encodes CDR1 ENHRY and CDR2 SYGVKD. The V gene end was trimmed by 4 bases and the J gene end by 0 bases; junction bases not matched to a gene: 6. There are 15 residues in the CDR3. As DNA, the CDR3 is TGTGCCATCAGTGGAACGACAGGGAGCTCCTACGAGCAGTACTTC. Its protein is CAISGTTGSSYEQYF.

This clone was seen a handful of times. The V and J genes are TRBV5-1 and TRBJ2-7; TRBD2 agrees at 11 bases. The CDR3 is 17 residues long. J gave up 0 bases and V 4 bases, and 9 bases lay outside the gene matches. CDR1 is SGHRS and CDR2 is YFSETQ in the germline V gene. CDR3: CASSLETSGVNSYEQYF. CDR3 nucleotides: TGCGCCAGCAGCCTGGAGACTAGCGGGGTTAACTCCTACGAGCAGTACTTC.

The chain employs TRBV25-1 and TRBJ2-7; perhaps TRBD2 as D (6 bases). The germline V gene has CDR1 MGHDK and CDR2 SYGVNS. The CDR3 has 15 residues. Trimming cost V 4 bases and J 0 bases, with 13 bases left between them. CDR3 in DNA: TGTGCCAGCAGTGGTGGGACTCTTAGCTCCTACGAGCAGTACTTC. This codes for CASSGGTLSSYEQYF.

The rearrangement joins TRBV7-9 to TRBJ1-3; TRBD1 might be the D (6 bases). CDR1 is SEHNR, CDR2 FQNEAQ, per germline (reference sequence). This CDR3 has 16 residues. V lost 5 bases and J 1 base, leaving 15 bases between the germline ends. The CDR3 sequence: CASSDEQGGSGNTIYF. CDR3 nucleotides: TGTGCCAGCAGCGACGAACAGGGAGGATCTGGAAACACCATATATTTT.

This clone occurred a few times. CDR3 sequence reads: CASSLKRAGELFF. The CDR3, as DNA: TGTGCCAGCAGTCTTAAGCGGGCCGGGGAGCTGTTTTTT. The chain has TRBV7-9 and TRBJ2-2; D may be TRBD2 (6 bases). Trimming left V 6 bases short and J 6 bases short, with 11 bases between. The CDR3 is 13 residues long. Germline V gene sequence: CDR1 SEHNR, CDR2 FQNEAQ (reference sequence). Full variable domain (rest looked up from reference TRBV7-9 and TRBJ2-2): DTGVSQNPRHKITKRGQNVTFRCDPISEHNRLYWYRQTLGQGPEFLTYFQNEAQLEKSRLLSDRFSAERPKGSFSTLEIQRTEQGDSAMYLCASSLKRAGELFFGEGSRLTVL.

CDR3 amino acids: CASSLGGTWDEQFF. The CDR3 DNA reads as TGTGCCAGCAGTTTGGGAGGGACCTGGGATGAGCAGTTCTTC. J is TRBJ2-1 and V is TRBV6-6, with 7 bases identical to TRBD2. Germline assignment: CDR1 MNHNY and CDR2 SVGAGI (reference sequence). J lost 8 bases, V lost 4 bases, and 8 bases had no gene match. The length of the CDR3 is 14 residues.

CDR3 protein: CASSVAVAGSYNEQFF. The CDR3 coding sequence is TGTGCCAGCAGCGTAGCTGTCGCGGGCTCCTACAATGAGCAGTTCTTC. The rearrangement joins TRBV9 to TRBJ2-1, with D tentatively TRBD2 (5 bases). CDR3 size: 16 residues. V was shortened by 0 bases and J by 0 bases, with 10 bases between the two germline ends. Germline V CDR1 and CDR2: SGDLS, YYNGEE.

This clone showed up just a few times. The rearrangement uses TRBV4-2 and TRBJ1-5, with D uncertain. Germline assignment: CDR1 LGHNA and CDR2 YNFKEQ. V dropped 5 bases and J dropped 0 bases, with 5 bases sitting between them. The length of the CDR3 is 13 residues. As DNA, the CDR3 is TGTGCCAGCAGCGGTCTTAGCAATCAGCCCCAGCATTTT. Amino acid sequence: CASSGLSNQPQHF.

There are a few counts of this clone. The chain carries TRBV6-1 and TRBJ2-1; 8 bases fit TRBD2. Per the germline V gene, CDR1 is MNHNS and CDR2 is SASEGT. V dropped 3 bases and J dropped 3; count of bases not matched to a gene: 4. The CDR3 sequence is 15 residues long. This chain's CDR3 is CASSDEAGGYNEQFF. CDR3 bases: TGTGCCAGCAGTGACGAGGCGGGGGGCTACAATGAGCAGTTCTTC.

Here the CDR3 DNA reads TGTGCCAGCAGCGCAGTTGGTGGCGGGAGCACCGGGGAGCTGTTTTTT. This encodes CASSAVGGGSTGELFF. V is TRBV9 and J is TRBJ2-2; 7 bases line up with TRBD2. In germline, CDR1 is SGDLS, CDR2 YYNGEE. This CDR3 has 16 residues. The V and J ends lost 3 bases and 4 bases, in that order; junction bases with no gene match: 9.

This clone was recorded a few times. The J gene is TRBJ1-2, the V gene TRBV29-1, with a weak D call TRBD1 (5 bases). Germline CDR1 is SQVTM and CDR2 is ANQGSEA. Trimming removed 6 bases at V and 1 base at J, with 27 bases between. This CDR3 comprises 18 residues. This chain's CDR3 is CSVDPSPPVAGHNYGYTF. The CDR3 nucleotides are TGCAGCGTGGATCCCTCCCCGCCGGTGGCAGGGCATAACTATGGCTACACCTTC.

This sequence joins TRBV27 and TRBJ2-2, with unresolved D. This CDR3 region has 14 residues. Germline V gives CDR1 MNHEY, CDR2 SMNVEV (reference sequence). Trimming shortened V by 3 bases and J by 2 bases, and 7 bases separated the two germline ends. The DNA for the CDR3 is TGTGCCAGCAGTTTCCTTTCAAACACCGGGGAGCTGTTTTTT. This encodes CASSFLSNTGELFF.

The chain couples TRBV27 to TRBJ1-1; D might be TRBD1 (6 bases). V was clipped by 8 bases and J by 0 bases, with 13 bases between them. This CDR3 has 14 residues. Per germline, CDR1 MNHEY and CDR2 SMNVEV (reference sequence). The CDR3 coding sequence is TGTGCCAGCCTCTCGCAGGGGTTGAACACTGAAGCTTTCTTT. It yields the protein CASLSQGLNTEAFF.

The V gene is TRBV9, the J gene TRBJ1-2, with D tentatively TRBD1 (6 bases). Trimming took off 6 bases at V and 2 bases at J, with 8 bases between the two ends. The germline V gene has CDR1 SGDLS and CDR2 YYNGEE. CDR3 length equals 12 residues. CDR3 loop: CASTTGNYGYTF. In DNA, the CDR3 is TGTGCCAGCACGACAGGAAACTATGGCTACACCTTC.

This sequence joins TRBV11-2 and TRBJ2-3; perhaps D is TRBD1 or TRBD2 (5 bases each). Deletions cut 5 bases from V and 2 bases from J, with 17 bases between. Germline loops: CDR1 SGHAT, CDR2 FQNNGV. This CDR3 spans 16 amino acids. CDR3: CASSQELWGTTDTQYF. The CDR3, as DNA: TGTGCCAGCAGCCAAGAACTGTGGGGGACCACAGATACGCAGTATTTT.